The 28 T cell receptor beta chains given below trace back to one sample, sequenced in a study of CD8 T cells in Susac syndrome. After extraction with the RNeasy kit, about 0.45 to 1 ug of the RNA was reverse transcribed using random hexamers. TCRdb reprocessed the immunoSEQ multiplex PCR reads with MiXCR, giving one entry per CDR3 protein. Among over 140,000 distinct CDR3 sequences listed, just under 95% were seen once. The sample taken for sequencing was CD4+ T cells from PBMCs. The source is a human donor with Susac syndrome.

This clonotype was found once. The V gene is TRBV12-3 or TRBV12-4, the J gene TRBJ1-2, with D possibly TRBD1 on 5 matching bases. V lost 0 bases and J lost 7, with 12 bases in between. The CDR3 contains 14 residues. The CDR3 sequence is CASSLARRGGGYTF. CDR3 bases: TGTGCCAGCAGTTTAGCTAGGAGGGGAGGTGGCTACACCTTC.

This chain uses TRBV29-1 with TRBJ1-2; D is ambiguous. The CDR3 length is 15 residues. Germline CDR1 and CDR2: SQVTM and ANQGSEA. Trimming cost V 1 base and J 5 bases, with 17 bases left between them. CDR3 loop: CSVEGLRQPGYGYTF. For the CDR3, the DNA is TGCAGCGTTGAAGGGCTCCGGCAGCCGGGGTATGGCTACACCTTC.

V usage is TRBV28 and J usage is TRBJ2-1; 12 bases align to TRBD2. V gave up 3 bases and J gave up 8 bases; unmatched junction bases: 5. CDR1 is MDHEN, CDR2 SYDVKM, per germline. CDR3 length: 15 amino acids. Here the CDR3 DNA reads TGTGCCAGCAGTTTCACTAGCGGGGGGATATATGAGCAGTTCTTC. Translated: CASSFTSGGIYEQFF.

The CDR3 DNA is TGCAGCGTTGCCCGTTCTGGAGATACGCAGTATTTT. This sequence encodes CSVARSGDTQYF. The V and J genes are TRBV29-1 and TRBJ2-3; D remains unclear. The CDR3 runs to 12 residues. Germline-derived CDR1 and CDR2 are SQVTM and ANQGSEA. V lost 4 bases to trimming and J lost 5 bases, with 10 bases between them.

The chain has TRBV19 and TRBJ1-6; no definite D call. In germline, CDR1 is LNHDA, CDR2 SQIVND (reference sequence). The CDR3 totals 13 residues. Trimming pared 7 bases from V and 0 bases from J, leaving 4 bases between. For the CDR3, the DNA is TGTGCCAGTACGAGCTCCTATAATTCACCCCTCCACTTT. Translation gives CASTSSYNSPLHF.

The chain combines TRBV30 with TRBJ2-7; D gene uncertain. The CDR3 is 14 residues long. Trimming removed 0 bases from V and 3 bases from J, with 12 bases in between. In germline, CDR1 is GTSNPN, CDR2 SVGIG (reference sequence). CDR3 amino acids: CAWSVVQPHYEQYF. In nucleotides, the CDR3 is TGTGCCTGGAGTGTAGTGCAGCCCCACTACGAGCAGTACTTC.

This clonotype was picked up one time. The V gene is TRBV14, the J gene TRBJ1-2; 7 nucleotides align to TRBD1. The CDR3 contains 13 residues. Germline lookup yields CDR1 SGHDN and CDR2 FVKESK. Trimming cost V 0 bases and J 7 bases; bases outside gene matches: 2. Here the CDR3 reads CASSQERQGGYTF. CDR3 DNA: TGTGCCAGCAGCCAAGAAAGACAGGGTGGCTACACCTTC.

CDR3 sequence reads: CASSQRRSGQAGDTQYF. CDR3 sequence (DNA): TGCGCCAGCAGCCAGAGGAGGAGCGGCCAGGCGGGAGATACGCAGTATTTT. The V call is TRBV4-3, the J call TRBJ2-3; D might be TRBD2 (5 bases). V was clipped by 3 bases and J by 5 bases, with 21 bases between them. Germline-derived CDR1 and CDR2 are LGHNA and YSLEER. The CDR3 spans 17 residues.

The chain links TRBV14 to TRBJ1-3, with no clear D. This CDR3 contains 16 residues. V was cut by 4 bases and J by 0 bases, with 13 bases left in between. Germline-derived CDR1 and CDR2 are SGHDN and FVKESK. CDR3 nucleotide sequence: TGTGCCAGCAGCCCGGCAGGCCCTAGCTCTGGAAACACCATATATTTT. It is translated as CASSPAGPSSGNTIYF.

The chain combines TRBV15 with TRBJ2-7; a possible D gene is TRBD1 (6 bases). CDR1 is LNHNV and CDR2 is YYDKDF in the germline V gene (reference sequence). V was pared by 0 bases and J by 1 base, with 10 bases between. The CDR3 covers 15 residues. CDR3 in DNA: TGTGCCACCAGCAGAGAGCAGGGGAGATCCTACGAGCAGTACTTC. Translated, it gives CATSREQGRSYEQYF.

V is TRBV20-1 and J is TRBJ2-1; D may match TRBD1 or TRBD2 (6 bases each). Germline V gene lookup returns CDR1 DFQATT and CDR2 SNEGSKA (reference sequence). This CDR3 is 14 amino acids long. V dropped 6 bases and J dropped 0 bases, with 12 bases sitting between them. The CDR3: CSASGGGSYNEQFF. CDR3 bases: TGCAGTGCCAGCGGAGGGGGCTCCTACAATGAGCAGTTCTTC.

This clonotype was recorded once. The chain joins TRBV20-1 to TRBJ2-3; possible D gene TRBD2, 5 bases. The V gene lost 0 bases and the J gene lost 1 base, with 11 bases spanning the gap. The CDR3 is 15 amino acids. Germline CDR1 and CDR2: DFQATT and SNEGSKA (reference sequence). DNA for the CDR3: TGCAGTGCTAGAGAGCGGGTTCAGGGCACAGATACGCAGTATTTT. Its protein product is CSARERVQGTDTQYF.

The V gene is TRBV5-6, the J gene TRBJ2-7, with D perhaps TRBD1 (5 bases). Germline V lookup: CDR1 SGHDT, CDR2 YYEEEE. Trimming took off 4 bases at V and 0 bases at J, with 8 bases between the two ends. The CDR3 sequence is 13 residues long. CDR3 protein: CASSPDTSYEQYF. CDR3 DNA sequence: TGTGCCAGCAGCCCGGACACCTCCTACGAGCAGTACTTC.

This chain links TRBV15 with TRBJ2-6; weak D call: TRBD1 (6 bases). V was trimmed by 0 bases and J by 4 bases, leaving 13 bases between them. The CDR3 runs 17 residues. CDR1 is LNHNV and CDR2 is YYDKDF in the germline V gene (reference sequence). CDR3 bases: TGTGCCACCAGCAGAGAGGTTCAGGGGACGGGGGCCAACGTCCTGACTTTC. Its protein product is CATSREVQGTGANVLTF.

The chain employs TRBV15 and TRBJ2-5; unclear D gene. This CDR3 has 12 residues. Germline V lookup: CDR1 LNHNV, CDR2 YYDKDF (reference sequence). V was pared by 3 bases and J by 2 bases, with 4 bases between. The CDR3 sequence: CATSRSQETQYF. As DNA, the CDR3 is TGTGCCACCAGCAGGTCACAAGAGACCCAGTACTTC.

The J gene is TRBJ2-7, the V gene TRBV4-1, with D possibly matching TRBD2 (6 bases). This CDR3 has 16 amino acids. Between the trimmed V and J ends, which lost 1 base and 3 bases, there was a span of 16 bases. Germline V gene lookup returns CDR1 MGHRA and CDR2 YSYEKL. CDR3: CASSQVPGDAVYEQYF. DNA for the CDR3: TGCGCCAGCAGCCAAGTCCCGGGGGATGCGGTCTACGAGCAGTACTTC.

The rearrangement joins TRBV18 to TRBJ2-1, with a weak D call TRBD1 (5 bases). V lost 4 bases, J lost 6 bases, and 10 bases lay in between. The length of the CDR3 is 13 residues. The V gene's germline CDR1 is KGHSH and CDR2 LQKENI. The CDR3 sequence: CASSLRQPNEQFF. In nucleotides, the CDR3 is TGTGCCAGCTCACTAAGACAGCCCAATGAGCAGTTCTTC.

This chain uses TRBV20-1 with TRBJ2-7, with 12 bases matching TRBD1. The CDR3 runs to 13 residues. V was clipped by 3 bases and J by 5 bases; unmatched bases: 2. CDR1 and CDR2 (germline): DFQATT, SNEGSKA (reference sequence). CDR3 nucleotides: TGCAGTGCTAGGGGACAGGGGGCCAACGAGCAGTACTTC. This translates into CSARGQGANEQYF.

This sequence joins TRBV6-1 and TRBJ2-3; D remains ambiguous. Germline-derived CDR1 and CDR2 are MNHNS and SASEGT. The CDR3 covers 13 residues. V was cut by 2 bases and J by 5 bases, with 8 bases left in between. As DNA, the CDR3 is TGTGCCAGCAGTGAAAACGCCCGAGATACGCAGTATTTT. It codes for CASSENARDTQYF.

A few counts support this clonotype. This chain uses TRBV4-1 with TRBJ1-6; no firm D call. Trimming took off 4 bases at V and 8 bases at J, with 15 bases between the two ends. CDR1 is MGHRA and CDR2 is YSYEKL in the germline V gene. The CDR3 spans 15 residues. The CDR3 protein is CASSLRTELDSPLHF. The CDR3 DNA sequence: TGCGCCAGCAGCCTCCGGACGGAACTTGATTCACCCCTCCACTTT.

The chain joins TRBV20-1 to TRBJ1-6, with 7 bases lining up with TRBD1. The CDR3 is 14 residues long. The junction had 3 bases not matched to a gene; V was cut back by 0 bases and J by 7 bases. Germline assignment: CDR1 DFQATT and CDR2 SNEGSKA (reference sequence). CDR3 sequence: CSAREPRGNSPLHF. The CDR3 coding sequence is TGCAGTGCTAGAGAGCCCAGGGGGAATTCACCCCTCCACTTT.

The V call is TRBV20-1, the J call TRBJ2-3; perhaps TRBD2 as D (5 bases). The CDR3 covers 14 residues. V was trimmed by 3 bases and J by 1 base, leaving 11 bases between them. The germline gives CDR1 DFQATT, CDR2 SNEGSKA (reference sequence). CDR3 residues: CSARSGEGTDTQYF. DNA of the CDR3: TGCAGTGCTAGGTCCGGGGAAGGCACAGATACGCAGTATTTT.

V gene TRBV12-3 or TRBV12-4 combines with J gene TRBJ2-2, with TRBD2 matching 7 bases. CDR3 size: 15 residues. The trim removed 5 bases at V and 0 bases at J, leaving 3 bases unmatched. The CDR3 loop is CASSQGLANTGELFF. The CDR3 coding sequence is TGTGCCAGCAGTCAAGGACTAGCGAACACCGGGGAGCTGTTTTTT.

The rearrangement joins TRBV7-2 to TRBJ1-6; D is possibly TRBD1 (5 bases). V lost 1 base and J 7 bases, leaving 11 bases between the germline ends. Germline lookup yields CDR1 SGHTA and CDR2 FQGNSA. CDR3 length equals 15 residues. The CDR3 sequence: CASSLVQGRNSPLHF. The CDR3 DNA reads as TGTGCCAGCAGCTTAGTTCAGGGCCGGAATTCACCCCTCCACTTT.

This rearrangement joins TRBV20-1 to TRBJ2-3; TRBD2 aligns across 12 bases. The trim removed 4 bases at V and 0 bases at J, leaving 14 bases unmatched. The germline V gene has CDR1 DFQATT and CDR2 SNEGSKA (reference sequence). The CDR3 is 19 residues long. CDR3 in amino acids: CSAKRFGLAGWTSTDTQYF. The CDR3 nucleotides are TGCAGTGCTAAGCGTTTCGGACTAGCGGGATGGACTAGCACAGATACGCAGTATTTT.

This clonotype was seen a single time. V and J are TRBV9 and TRBJ2-1; 8 bases fit TRBD2. J lost 4 bases, V lost 4 bases, and 7 bases had no gene match. Looked up from germline, CDR1 is SGDLS and CDR2 is YYNGEE. The CDR3 totals 15 residues. Here the CDR3 DNA reads TGTGCCAGCAGCCCCAGCGGGAGAGGTTACAATGAGCAGTTCTTC. As protein: CASSPSGRGYNEQFF.

The rearrangement joins TRBV29-1 to TRBJ1-5, with a possible D match to TRBD1 (5 bases). The CDR3 is made up of 13 amino acids. Looked up from germline, CDR1 is SQVTM and CDR2 is ANQGSEA. Trimming took 7 bases from V and 2 from J, leaving 12 bases between them. The CDR3 is CSASQGGNQPQHF. As DNA, the CDR3 is TGCAGCGCATCTCAGGGTGGCAATCAGCCCCAGCATTTT.

The V and J genes are TRBV11-2 and TRBJ2-1; no reliable D call. CDR3 length: 13 residues. CDR1 is SGHAT and CDR2 is FQNNGV in the germline V gene. V was pared by 1 base and J by 6 bases, with 7 bases between. The CDR3 nucleotides read TGTGCCAGCAGCTTAGGTTCTAGCAATGAGCAGTTCTTC. Translation gives CASSLGSSNEQFF.